This T cell receptor (beta chain) was sequenced for a study of identical twins. Study-wide points: For monozygotic twins, models underestimated out-of-frame TCR alpha sharing. Alpha sequences that were out-of-frame and twin-shared showed an excess of low generation probability.

Of note for this clonotype: Its antigen is undetermined.

Via MiXCR, TCRdb re-called the 5' RACE reads, giving one row per CDR3 protein. The table has under 250,000 distinct CDR3 sequences, approximately 8% seen once. These data were also reused for a study on yellow fever vaccine responses in identical twins.

Sequencing input: CD8+ T cells sorted from blood. The sequence was obtained from a woman in her late teens or twenties in good health.

The chain's CDR3 is CASSVVGLSYNEQFF. In nucleotides, the CDR3 is TGTGCCAGCAGCGTAGTTGGACTATCCTACAATGAGCAGTTCTTC. V usage is TRBV9 and J usage is TRBJ2-1; D possibly corresponds to TRBD2 (6 bases). This CDR3 contains 15 residues. Germline loops: CDR1 SGDLS, CDR2 YYNGEE. Trimming removed 0 bases at V and 1 base at J, with 8 bases between.